Listed below are T cell receptor beta chains from one sample, sequenced in a study of early stage breast cancer tumors. The table came from immunoSEQ multiplex PCR; TCRdb's copy has only in-frame clones and leaves some out. This sample yields about 5,400 clones, of which 65% to 70% are seen a single time; about a tenth belongs to the top ten. The sequenced material came from breast tumor tissue. The origin of the receptors is a person between 55 and 69 years old with breast cancer. The CDR3 runs from the conserved cysteine through the conserved F or W. The D gene is left open where the match is weak. Where a row states a size, it is once, few, many or the class of an expanded clone; other rows omit it.

>16|NA|TRBD2|TRBV6-1|TRBJ2-3
TGTGCCAGCAGTGACCAGCGGGGAGCTAGCACAGATACGCAGTATTTT
CASSDQRGASTDTQYF
>14|NA|NA|TRBV5-6|TRBJ2-5
TGTGCCAGCAGCCAAACGGGACTGAAAGAGACCCAGTACTTC
CASSQTGLKETQYF
>14|NA|TRBD1|TRBV5-1|TRBJ2-7
TGCGCCAGCAGCTTGGGGGGACAGGGGAGCGCGCAGTACTTC
CASSLGGQGSAQYF
>15|NA|NA|TRBV30|TRBJ1-1
TGTGCCTGGAGTGTTTTGGGGGCCCCGAACACTGAAGCTTTCTTT
CAWSVLGAPNTEAFF
>15|few|NA|TRBV6-1|TRBJ2-7
TGTGCCAGCAGTGAATTTGGCCGAACAAAATACGAGCAGTACTTC
CASSEFGRTKYEQYF
>14|NA|NA|TRBV6-1|TRBJ2-7
TGTGCCAGCAGCGTTGAGGCAGACGTTTACGAGCAGTACTTC
CASSVEADVYEQYF
>16|NA|TRBD1|TRBV5-1|TRBJ1-2
TGCGCCAGCAGCTTGGCGGGACAGGGGTATTCCTATGGCTACACCTTC
CASSLAGQGYSYGYTF
>16|NA|TRBD2|TRBV7-2|TRBJ2-7
TGTGCCAGCAGCTCATCTAGCGGTCTGAGCTCCTACGAGCAGTACTTC
CASSSSSGLSSYEQYF
>14|NA|TRBD1|TRBV29-1|TRBJ2-2
TGCAGCGTTGAACAGGGGGCGAACACCGGGGAGCTGTTTTTT
CSVEQGANTGELFF
>15|NA|TRBD2|TRBV7-6|TRBJ2-7
TGTGCCAGCAGCTCAGCGGGAGAGGCAATAGACGAGCAGTACTTC
CASSSAGEAIDEQYF
>15|NA|NA|TRBV7-9|TRBJ2-2
TGTGCCAGCAGCTCTCAGGGGCCGAAGACCGGGGAGCTGTTTTTT
CASSSQGPKTGELFF
>14|NA|NA|TRBV19|TRBJ1-2
TGTGCCAGTAGTATGACGCGGCTCACCCATGGCTACACCTTC
CASSMTRLTHGYTF
>14|few|NA|TRBV5-6|TRBJ2-7
TGTGCCAGCAGCTTGGGGGGGGACTCCTACGAGCAGTACTTC
CASSLGGDSYEQYF
>16|large|TRBD2|TRBV9|TRBJ2-3
TGTGCCAGCAGCGTAGGACTAGCGGGAGCTGAAGATACGCAGTATTTT
CASSVGLAGAEDTQYF
>14|NA|NA|TRBV7-2|TRBJ2-7
TGTGCCAGCAAATTGACAAGGACCGGGCACGAGCAGTACTTC
CASKLTRTGHEQYF
>16|NA|NA|TRBV5-1|TRBJ2-3
TGCGCCAGCAGCTTGGAAGGGGGGCGGAATGGGGATACGCAGTATTTT
CASSLEGGRNGDTQYF
>13|NA|NA|TRBV27|TRBJ2-5
TGTGCCAGCGGCCGGTTGGGGGTAGAGACCCAGTACTTC
CASGRLGVETQYF
>13|NA|NA|TRBV5-1|TRBJ1-2
TGCGCCAGCAGCTTGGGGACAGCGTCGGGCTACACCTTC
CASSLGTASGYTF
>19|NA|TRBD1|TRBV7-9|TRBJ2-3
TGTGCCAGCAGCTTAGCCATGATTTATGGGACAGGTGTGGCAGATACGCAGTATTTT
CASSLAMIYGTGVADTQYF
>15|NA|NA|TRBV6-1|TRBJ2-7
TGTGCCAGCAGTTCTTGGGGCAGTGGGTCCCTCGAGCAGTACTTC
CASSSWGSGSLEQYF
>14|NA|TRBD1|TRBV5-1|TRBJ1-3
TGCGCCAGCAGCGGGGGGACAGGAGGAAACACCATATATTTT
CASSGGTGGNTIYF
>15|NA|NA|TRBV15|TRBJ1-6
TGTGCCACCAGCAGAGATAAAGGGGATAATTCACCCCTCCACTTT
CATSRDKGDNSPLHF
>14|NA|NA|TRBV6-5|TRBJ2-6
TGTGCCAGCACTAAGAACTCTGGGGCCAACGTCCTGACTTTC
CASTKNSGANVLTF
>17|NA|TRBD2|TRBV11-3|TRBJ2-3
TGTGCCAGCAGCTCACCCCGGACTAGCGTGACAACAGATACGCAGTATTTT
CASSSPRTSVTTDTQYF
>15|NA|TRBD1|TRBV27|TRBJ2-6
TGTGCCAGCAGTCTGACAGGGTCTGGGGCCAACGTCCTGACTTTC
CASSLTGSGANVLTF
>13|large|NA|TRBV19|TRBJ1-2
TGTGCCAGTAGTTACGGGGTAGGTGATGGCTACACCTTC
CASSYGVGDGYTF
>14|NA|NA|TRBV6-1|TRBJ2-7
TGTGCCAGCAGTGACGGGGGCTTCATCTACGAGCAGTACTTC
CASSDGGFIYEQYF
>13|NA|TRBD1|TRBV2|TRBJ1-2
TGTGCCAACCCCCGGGACAGTGAAAATGGCTACACCTTC
CANPRDSENGYTF
>16|NA|NA|TRBV9|TRBJ2-3
TGTGCCAGCGCCTCCCTCCAGGCTCCCGATGGAGATACGCAGTATTTT
CASASLQAPDGDTQYF
>15|NA|TRBD1|TRBV7-4|TRBJ1-2
TGTGCCAGCAGCTTAGACGGACAGGGCCTTCTTGGCTACACCTTC
CASSLDGQGLLGYTF
>13|NA|NA|TRBV6-1|TRBJ2-5
TGTGCCAGCACCGTCTACGGCCTGGGGGAGCGGTACTTC
CASTVYGLGERYF
>14|few|TRBD1|TRBV7-2|TRBJ1-2
TGTGCCAGCAGCTTAGTCGGGACAGGGTTCGGCTACACCTTC
CASSLVGTGFGYTF
>15|NA|NA|TRBV30|TRBJ2-2
TGTGCCTGGAGTGTGTCGTCAGAGAACACCGGGGAGCTGTTTTTT
CAWSVSSENTGELFF
>18|NA|NA|TRBV7-4|TRBJ2-6
TGTGCCAGCAGCAACCCCACCAGCTCACAAAGTCGGGCCAACGTCCTGACTTTC
CASSNPTSSQSRANVLTF
>13|NA|NA|TRBV18|TRBJ1-2
TGTGCCAGCTCACTGACAGATAACTATGGCTACACCTTC
CASSLTDNYGYTF
>22|NA|TRBD2|TRBV2|TRBJ2-2
TGTGCCAGCAGTGAAGCCCCAACTAGCGGGGGGGCCAAAGTCCGAGACACCGGGGAGCTGTTTTTT
CASSEAPTSGGAKVRDTGELFF
>14|NA|TRBD1|TRBV25-1|TRBJ2-7
TGTGCCAGCAGCTACAGGGGGGCGTCCTACGAGCAGTACTTC
CASSYRGASYEQYF
>14|few|TRBD1|TRBV27|TRBJ2-2
TGTGCCAGCAGATGGACAGGGGAAACCGGGGAGCTGTTTTTT
CASRWTGETGELFF
>14|NA|NA|TRBV10-3|TRBJ1-5
TGTGCCATCAGTGACAGACCTAGCAATCAGCCCCAGCATTTT
CAISDRPSNQPQHF
>14|once|TRBD1|TRBV19|TRBJ1-5
TGTGCCAGTATCGACAGGGCCACCAGTCAGCCCCAGCATTTT
CASIDRATSQPQHF
>15|NA|TRBD1|TRBV19|TRBJ1-2
TGTGCCAGTAGTATAGTTATGGACAGGGCCTATGGCTACACCTTC
CASSIVMDRAYGYTF
>15|NA|TRBD1|TRBV7-6|TRBJ2-1
TGTGCCAGCAGCGGACAGGGAGGCTCCTACAATGAGCAGTTCTTC
CASSGQGGSYNEQFF
>15|NA|NA|TRBV6-1|TRBJ1-3
TGTGCCAGCAGTGAGGGGGCCAACTCTGGAAACACCATATATTTT
CASSEGANSGNTIYF
>15|NA|NA|TRBV30|TRBJ1-1
TGTGCCTGGAATCCATTTTACATGTTGAACACTGAAGCTTTCTTT
CAWNPFYMLNTEAFF
>14|NA|TRBD1|TRBV18|TRBJ1-4
TGTGCCAGCTCAGCGACAGGGAGTGAGAGAAAACTGTTTTTT
CASSATGSERKLFF
>12|NA|NA|TRBV5-4|TRBJ1-1
TGTGCCAGCAGCCCTTTAGGCGCTGAAGCTTTCTTT
CASSPLGAEAFF
>15|few|TRBD1|TRBV7-6|TRBJ2-3
TGTGCCAGCAGGCCAGAGACAGGGAGCACAGATACGCAGTATTTT
CASRPETGSTDTQYF
>14|NA|TRBD1|TRBV2|TRBJ1-1
TGTGTCAGCAGACCCGACAGGGGGCTCACTGAAGCTTTCTTT
CVSRPDRGLTEAFF